The TCR beta chain under discussion was sequenced for a study of blood T cell repertoires in COVID-19. Study in general: Collection of acute and convalescent COVID-19 samples took place in the United States, Italy and Spain. The analysed material was cDNA or gDNA that came from T cells, B-cell-depleted T cells, or PBMCs.

The ends lost 5 bases at V and 6 bases at J; junction bases unmatched: 6. From germline, CDR1 is LGHNA and CDR2 YSLEER. This CDR3 has 13 residues. Authors' methods: It was from reference gene primer amplification that nucleated cell counts were estimated. Assay used: immunoSEQ multiplex PCR; TCRdb lists only in-frame clones, some missing. The V and J calls and clone size were taken over from that table, and D and trimming were inferred from the DNA. The table includes about 78,000 clones, around nine tenths detected once. This receptor was obtained from a woman aged 60-75 years with acute or convalescent COVID-19. The specimen sequenced was peripheral blood. The chain combines TRBV4-3 with TRBJ1-1; 7 bases match TRBD1. The CDR3 reads CASSVQGGAEAFF. CDR3 bases: TGCGCCAGCAGCGTTCAGGGGGGAGCTGAAGCTTTCTTT.